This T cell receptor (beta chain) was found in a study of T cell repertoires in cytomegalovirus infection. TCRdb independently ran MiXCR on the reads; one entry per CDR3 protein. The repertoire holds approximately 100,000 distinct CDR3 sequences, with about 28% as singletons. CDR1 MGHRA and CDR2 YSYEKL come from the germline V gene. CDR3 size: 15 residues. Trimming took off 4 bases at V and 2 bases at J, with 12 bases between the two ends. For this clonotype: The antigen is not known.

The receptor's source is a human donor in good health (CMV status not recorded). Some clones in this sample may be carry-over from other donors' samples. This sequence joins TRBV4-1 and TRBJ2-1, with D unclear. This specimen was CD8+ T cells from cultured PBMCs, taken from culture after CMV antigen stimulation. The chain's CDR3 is CASSPTISPYNEQFF. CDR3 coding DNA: TGCGCCAGCAGCCCTACAATCTCCCCCTACAATGAGCAGTTCTTC.